These T cell receptor beta chains were read from a single sample in a study of CD4 T cells in relation to SARS-CoV-2 and coronaviruses. TCRdb's copy holds only in-frame clones and misses some; the assay was immunoSEQ multiplex PCR. The table shows tens of thousands of clones, with 60% to 85% occurring only once. No antigen is known for these receptors. The material sequenced was CD4+ T cells from PBMCs, cultured in vitro. Source of these receptors: a human donor in good health. CDR3s include the opening cysteine and the closing phenylalanine or tryptophan. The D gene is left open where the match is weak. A clone size is listed for some rows: how often the clone was seen (once, few, many), or a class if it is expanded.

CDR3aa: CASSHLVPKGAAGVIGGELFF
CDR3nt: TGCGCCAGCAGCCATCTCGTTCCCAAAGGAGCAGCGGGAGTGATTGGCGGGGAGCTGTTTTTT
abundance: .
d_gene: TRBD2
j_gene: TRBJ2-2
v_gene: TRBV4-1

CDR3aa: CASSLEQGNTEAFF
CDR3nt: TGTGCCAGCAGCTTAGAACAGGGGAACACTGAAGCTTTCTTT
abundance: .
d_gene: .
j_gene: TRBJ1-1
v_gene: TRBV7-9

CDR3aa: CASSVVGVGTDTQYF
CDR3nt: TGTGCCAGCAGCGTAGTTGGGGTTGGCACAGATACGCAGTATTTT
abundance: .
d_gene: .
j_gene: TRBJ2-3
v_gene: TRBV9

CDR3aa: CASSPGLADTGELFF
CDR3nt: TGTGCCAGCAGCCCTGGACTAGCGGACACCGGGGAGCTGTTTTTT
abundance: .
d_gene: TRBD2
j_gene: TRBJ2-2
v_gene: TRBV7-9

CDR3aa: CASSRPGTGPSGRGEQYF
CDR3nt: TGTGCCAGCAGCCGACCCGGGACGGGGCCTAGCGGGAGAGGCGAGCAGTACTTC
abundance: .
d_gene: TRBD2
j_gene: TRBJ2-7
v_gene: TRBV6-6

CDR3aa: CAWSVLWGASGNTIYF
CDR3nt: TGTGCCTGGAGTGTACTTTGGGGGGCATCTGGAAACACCATATATTTT
abundance: .
d_gene: .
j_gene: TRBJ1-3
v_gene: TRBV30

CDR3aa: CSVEDGQESYEQYF
CDR3nt: TGCAGCGTTGAAGACGGACAGGAGTCCTACGAGCAGTACTTC
abundance: few
d_gene: TRBD1
j_gene: TRBJ2-7
v_gene: TRBV29-1

CDR3aa: CAWRHGTGAQKLFF
CDR3nt: TGTGCCTGGAGGCACGGGACAGGAGCTCAAAAACTGTTTTTT
abundance: .
d_gene: TRBD1
j_gene: TRBJ1-4
v_gene: TRBV30

CDR3aa: CASSRQVYGYTF
CDR3nt: TGTGCCAGTAGTCGTCAGGTCTATGGCTACACCTTC
abundance: .
d_gene: .
j_gene: TRBJ1-2
v_gene: TRBV19

CDR3aa: CASSYADGRPQHF
CDR3nt: TGTGCCAGCAGTTACGCGGACGGGAGGCCCCAGCATTTT
abundance: .
d_gene: .
j_gene: TRBJ1-5
v_gene: TRBV6-5

CDR3aa: CASTGTPNEKLFF
CDR3nt: TGTGCCAGTACCGGGACCCCTAATGAAAAACTGTTTTTT
abundance: .
d_gene: .
j_gene: TRBJ1-4
v_gene: TRBV6-5

CDR3aa: CAWGTSGNTIYF
CDR3nt: TGTGCCTGGGGGACCTCTGGAAACACCATATATTTT
abundance: .
d_gene: .
j_gene: TRBJ1-3
v_gene: TRBV30

CDR3aa: CASRPNRNDFSEAFF
CDR3nt: TGCGCCAGCAGGCCCAACAGGAACGATTTCTCTGAAGCTTTCTTT
abundance: few
d_gene: .
j_gene: TRBJ1-1
v_gene: TRBV4-1

CDR3aa: CASSFEPNFEQYF
CDR3nt: TGCGCCAGCAGCTTCGAGCCAAACTTCGAGCAGTACTTC
abundance: .
d_gene: .
j_gene: TRBJ2-7
v_gene: TRBV5-1

CDR3aa: CASTVSGTPGYEQYF
CDR3nt: TGTGCCAGTACCGTCTCCGGGACACCTGGCTACGAGCAGTACTTC
abundance: .
d_gene: .
j_gene: TRBJ2-7
v_gene: TRBV19